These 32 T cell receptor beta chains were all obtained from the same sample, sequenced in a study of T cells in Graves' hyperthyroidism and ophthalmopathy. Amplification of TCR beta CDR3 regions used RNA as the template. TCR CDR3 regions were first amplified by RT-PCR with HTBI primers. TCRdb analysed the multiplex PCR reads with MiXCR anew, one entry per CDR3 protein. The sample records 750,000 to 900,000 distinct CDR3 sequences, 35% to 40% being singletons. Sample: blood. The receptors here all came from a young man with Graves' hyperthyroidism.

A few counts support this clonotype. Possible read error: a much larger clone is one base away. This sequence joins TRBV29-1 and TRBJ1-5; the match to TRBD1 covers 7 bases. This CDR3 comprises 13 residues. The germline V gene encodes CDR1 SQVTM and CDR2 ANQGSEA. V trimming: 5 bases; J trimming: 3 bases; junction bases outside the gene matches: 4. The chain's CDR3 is CSVSDRDNQPQHF. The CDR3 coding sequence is TGCAGCGTTTCCGACAGGGACAATCAGCCCCAGCATTTT.

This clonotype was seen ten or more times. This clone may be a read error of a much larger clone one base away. The CDR3 DNA reads TGTGCCATCAGGGGGAACACTGAAGCTTTCTTT. Residues: CAIRGNTEAFF. The chain couples TRBV12-3 or TRBV12-4 to TRBJ1-1, with D possibly TRBD1 on 6 matching bases. The CDR3 totals 11 residues. The V gene lost 10 bases and the J gene lost 1 base, with 7 bases spanning the gap.

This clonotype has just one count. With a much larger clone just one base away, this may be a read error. The CDR3 protein is CASGMWSQPQHF. The CDR3 DNA follows: TGTGCCAGCGGCATGTGGAGTCAGCCCCAGCATTTT. The rearrangement links TRBV7-9 to TRBJ1-5, with D uncertain. Trimming took off 8 bases at V and 6 bases at J, with 11 bases between the two ends. The CDR3 contains 12 residues. Germline CDR1 reads SEHNR; CDR2 reads FQNEAQ (reference sequence).

The CDR3 is CASSPFDRSYEQYF. For the CDR3, the DNA is TGTGCCAGCAGCCCATTTGACAGGAGCTACGAGCAGTACTTC. J is TRBJ2-7 and V is TRBV2; weak D call: TRBD1 (6 bases). Trimming cost V 6 bases and J 3 bases, with 15 bases left between them. CDR3 size: 14 residues. The germline V gene encodes CDR1 SNHLY and CDR2 FYNNEI.

The CDR3 DNA sequence: TGTGCCACCAGCAGCCCTTGGCGGGACACCGGGGAGCTGTTTTTT. Amino acids: CATSSPWRDTGELFF. The chain couples TRBV15 to TRBJ2-2, with a tentative D call TRBD2 (5 bases). The CDR3 contains 15 residues. Between the trimmed V and J ends, which lost 3 bases and 3 bases, there was a span of 11 bases. CDR1 is LNHNV and CDR2 is YYDKDF in the germline V gene (reference sequence). Complete variable domain (other parts from reference TRBV15 and TRBJ2-2): DAMVIQNPRYQVTQFGKPVTLSCSQTLNHNVMYWYQQKSSQAPKLLFHYYDKDFNNEADTPDNFQSRRPNTSFCFLDIRSPGLGDTAMYLCATSSPWRDTGELFFGEGSRLTVL.

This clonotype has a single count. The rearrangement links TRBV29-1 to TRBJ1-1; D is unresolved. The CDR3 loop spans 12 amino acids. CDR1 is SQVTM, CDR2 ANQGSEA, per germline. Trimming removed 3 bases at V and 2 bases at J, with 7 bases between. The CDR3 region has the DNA TGCAGCGTTGATAGGGCCAACACTGAAGCTTTCTTT. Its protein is CSVDRANTEAFF.

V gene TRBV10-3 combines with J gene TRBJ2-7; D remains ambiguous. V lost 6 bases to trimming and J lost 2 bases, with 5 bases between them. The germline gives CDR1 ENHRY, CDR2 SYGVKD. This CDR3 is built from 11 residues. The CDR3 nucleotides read TGTGCCATCAGATTGACCTACGAGCAGTACTTC. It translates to CAIRLTYEQYF.

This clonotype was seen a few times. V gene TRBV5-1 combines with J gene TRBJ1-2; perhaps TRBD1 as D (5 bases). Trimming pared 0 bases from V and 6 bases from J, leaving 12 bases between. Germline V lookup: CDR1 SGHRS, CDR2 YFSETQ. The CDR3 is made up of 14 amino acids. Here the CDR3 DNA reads TGCGCCAGCAGCTTGGGTACCCCGGGGGATGGCTACACCTTC. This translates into CASSLGTPGDGYTF. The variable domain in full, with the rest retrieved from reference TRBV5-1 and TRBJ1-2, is KAGVTQTPRYLIKTRGQQVTLSCSPISGHRSVSWYQQTPGQGLQFLFEYFSETQRNKGNFPGRFSGRQFSNSRSEMNVSTLELGDSALYLCASSLGTPGDGYTFGSGTRLTVV.

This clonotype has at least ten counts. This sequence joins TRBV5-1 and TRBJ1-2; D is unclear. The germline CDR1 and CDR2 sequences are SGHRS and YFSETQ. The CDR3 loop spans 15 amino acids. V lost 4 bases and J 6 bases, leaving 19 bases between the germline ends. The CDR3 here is CASSARPLQEDGYTF. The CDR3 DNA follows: TGCGCCAGCAGCGCACGTCCCCTTCAGGAGGATGGCTACACCTTC.

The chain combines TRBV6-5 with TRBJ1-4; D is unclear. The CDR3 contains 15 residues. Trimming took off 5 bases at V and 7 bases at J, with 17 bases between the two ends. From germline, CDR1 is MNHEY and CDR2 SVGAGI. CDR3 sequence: CASSLLADRSEKLFF. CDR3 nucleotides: TGTGCCAGCAGTCTTCTCGCCGACCGAAGTGAAAAACTGTTTTTT.

CDR3 region: CAISVQGGAYEHF. The CDR3 coding sequence is TGTGCCATCAGTGTACAGGGGGGGGCCTACGAGCATTTT. This chain links TRBV10-3 with TRBJ1-5, with 8 bases fitting TRBD1. The V and J ends lost 4 bases and 14 bases, in that order; junction bases with no gene match: 10. The germline V gene encodes CDR1 ENHRY and CDR2 SYGVKD. CDR3 size: 13 residues.

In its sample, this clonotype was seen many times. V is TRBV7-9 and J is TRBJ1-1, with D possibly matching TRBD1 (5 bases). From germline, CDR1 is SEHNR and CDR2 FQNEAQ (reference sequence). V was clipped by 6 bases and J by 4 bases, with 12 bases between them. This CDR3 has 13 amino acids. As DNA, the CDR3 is TGTGCCAGCAGGCCCGGGGGAGGCACTGAAGCTTTCTTT. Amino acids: CASRPGGGTEAFF.

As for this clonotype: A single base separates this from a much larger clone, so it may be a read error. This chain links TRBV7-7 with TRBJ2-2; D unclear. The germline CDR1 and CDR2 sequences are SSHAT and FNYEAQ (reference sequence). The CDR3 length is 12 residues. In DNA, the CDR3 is TGTGCTACCAGCCCGGACGGCGGGGAGCTGTTTTTT. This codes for CATSPDGGELFF.

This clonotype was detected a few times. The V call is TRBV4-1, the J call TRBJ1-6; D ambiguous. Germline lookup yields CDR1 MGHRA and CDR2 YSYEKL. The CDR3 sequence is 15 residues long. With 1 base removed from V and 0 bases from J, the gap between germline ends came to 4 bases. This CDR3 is CASSQGDSYNSPLHF. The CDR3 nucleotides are TGCGCCAGCAGCCAAGGCGACTCCTATAATTCACCCCTCCACTTT.

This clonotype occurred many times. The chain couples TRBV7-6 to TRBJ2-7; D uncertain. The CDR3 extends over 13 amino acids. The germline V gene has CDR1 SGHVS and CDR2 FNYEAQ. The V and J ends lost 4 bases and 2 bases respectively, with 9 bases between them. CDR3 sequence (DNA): TGTGCCAGCAGCTCCGGGCCTACCTACGAGCAGTACTTC. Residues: CASSSGPTYEQYF. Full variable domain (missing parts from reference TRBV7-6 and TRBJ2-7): GAGVSQSPRYKVTKRGQDVALRCDPISGHVSLYWYRQALGQGPEFLTYFNYEAQQDKSGLPNDRFSAERPEGSISTLTIQRTEQRDSAMYRCASSSGPTYEQYFGPGTRLTVT.

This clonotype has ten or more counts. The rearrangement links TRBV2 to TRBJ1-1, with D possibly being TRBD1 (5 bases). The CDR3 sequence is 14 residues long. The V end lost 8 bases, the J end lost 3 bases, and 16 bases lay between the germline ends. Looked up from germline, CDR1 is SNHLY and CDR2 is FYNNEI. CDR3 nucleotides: TGTGCCAGCGGCTCGGACATCACCTACACTGAAGCTTTCTTT. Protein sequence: CASGSDITYTEAFF.

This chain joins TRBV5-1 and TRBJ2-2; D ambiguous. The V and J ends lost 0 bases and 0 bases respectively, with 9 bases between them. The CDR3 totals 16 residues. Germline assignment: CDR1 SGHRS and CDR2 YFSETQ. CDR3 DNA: TGCGCCAGCAGCTTGGCCAGTACAGCGAACACCGGGGAGCTGTTTTTT. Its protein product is CASSLASTANTGELFF.

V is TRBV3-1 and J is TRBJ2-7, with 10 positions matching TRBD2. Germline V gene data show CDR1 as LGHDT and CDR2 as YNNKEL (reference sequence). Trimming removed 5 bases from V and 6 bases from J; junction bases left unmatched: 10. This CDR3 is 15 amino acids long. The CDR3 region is CASSLTASGSAEQYF. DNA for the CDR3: TGTGCCAGCAGCTTAACAGCTAGCGGGAGTGCCGAGCAGTACTTC.

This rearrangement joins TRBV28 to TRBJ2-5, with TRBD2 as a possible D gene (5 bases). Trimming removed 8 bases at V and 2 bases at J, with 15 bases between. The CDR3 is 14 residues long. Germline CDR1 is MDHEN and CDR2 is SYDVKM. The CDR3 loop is CASVGLLGQETQYF. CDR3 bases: TGTGCCAGCGTTGGGCTACTAGGGCAAGAGACCCAGTACTTC.

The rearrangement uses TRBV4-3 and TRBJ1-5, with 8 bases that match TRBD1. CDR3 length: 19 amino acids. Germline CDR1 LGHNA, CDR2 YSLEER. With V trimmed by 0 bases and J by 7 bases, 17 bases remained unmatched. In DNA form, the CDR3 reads TGCGCCAGCAGCCAAGAACCTCGCGGTCTAGGACAGGGAGGGCAGCCCCAGCATTTT. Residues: CASSQEPRGLGQGGQPQHF.

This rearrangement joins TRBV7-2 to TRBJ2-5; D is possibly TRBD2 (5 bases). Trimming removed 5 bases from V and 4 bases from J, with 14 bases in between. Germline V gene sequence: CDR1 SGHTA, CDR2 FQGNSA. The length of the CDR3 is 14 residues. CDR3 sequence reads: CASSRFSGTETQYF. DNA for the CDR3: TGTGCCAGCAGCCGGTTCAGCGGTACAGAGACCCAGTACTTC.

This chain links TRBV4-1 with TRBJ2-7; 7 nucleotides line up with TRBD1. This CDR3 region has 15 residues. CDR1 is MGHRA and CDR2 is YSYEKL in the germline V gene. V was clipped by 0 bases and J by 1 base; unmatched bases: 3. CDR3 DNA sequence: TGCGCCAGCAGCCAAGAGGGGACAGAGTCCTACGAGCAGTACTTC. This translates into CASSQEGTESYEQYF.

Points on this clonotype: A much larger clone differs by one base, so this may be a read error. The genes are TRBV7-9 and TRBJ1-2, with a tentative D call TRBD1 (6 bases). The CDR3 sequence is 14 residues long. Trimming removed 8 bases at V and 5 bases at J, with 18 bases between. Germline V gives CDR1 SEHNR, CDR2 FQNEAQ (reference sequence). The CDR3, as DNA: TGTGCCAGCGGCCTACAGGGCCTACTTTATGGCTACACCTTC. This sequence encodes CASGLQGLLYGYTF.

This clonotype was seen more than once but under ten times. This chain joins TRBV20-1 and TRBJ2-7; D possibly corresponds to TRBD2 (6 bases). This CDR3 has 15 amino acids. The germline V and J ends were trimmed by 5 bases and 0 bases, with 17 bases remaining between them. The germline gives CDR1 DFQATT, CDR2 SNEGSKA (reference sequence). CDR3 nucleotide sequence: TGCAGTGCTGGACTACCCGGACCTCGCTCCTACGAGCAGTACTTC. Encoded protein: CSAGLPGPRSYEQYF.

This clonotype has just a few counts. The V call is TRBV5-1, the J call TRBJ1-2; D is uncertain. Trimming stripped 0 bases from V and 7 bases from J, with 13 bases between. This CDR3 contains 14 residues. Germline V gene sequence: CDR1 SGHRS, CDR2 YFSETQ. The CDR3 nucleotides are TGCGCCAGCAGCTTGGAACGGACGACAACTGGCTACACCTTC. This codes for CASSLERTTTGYTF.

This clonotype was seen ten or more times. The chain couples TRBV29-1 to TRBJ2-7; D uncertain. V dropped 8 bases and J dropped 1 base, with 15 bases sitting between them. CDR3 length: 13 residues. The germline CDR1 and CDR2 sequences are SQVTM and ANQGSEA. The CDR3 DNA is TGCAGCCCGGCTTCGCGGAATTCCTACGAGCAGTACTTC. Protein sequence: CSPASRNSYEQYF.

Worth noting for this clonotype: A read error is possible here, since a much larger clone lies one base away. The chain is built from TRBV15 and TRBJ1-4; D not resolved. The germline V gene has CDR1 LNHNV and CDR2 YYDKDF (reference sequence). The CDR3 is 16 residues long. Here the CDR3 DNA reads TGTGCCGCCAGCCCCAGAGGGTCCGCAACTAATGAAAAACTGTTTTTT. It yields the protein CAASPRGSATNEKLFF.

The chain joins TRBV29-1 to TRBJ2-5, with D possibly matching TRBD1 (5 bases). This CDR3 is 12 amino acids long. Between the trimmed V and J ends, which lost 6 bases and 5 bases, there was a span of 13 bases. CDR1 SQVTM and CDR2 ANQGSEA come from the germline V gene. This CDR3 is CSVHAAGETQYF. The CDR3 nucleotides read TGCAGCGTGCACGCTGCAGGGGAGACCCAGTACTTC.

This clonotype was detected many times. In DNA form, the CDR3 reads TGTGCCAGTAGTTTTTTGGGGGCCGGCTATGGCTACACCTTC. Translation: CASSFLGAGYGYTF. The chain has TRBV19 and TRBJ1-2, with D perhaps matching TRBD1 (6 bases). This CDR3 contains 14 residues. Germline assignment: CDR1 LNHDA and CDR2 SQIVND (reference sequence). Trimming took off 5 bases at V and 4 bases at J, with 14 bases between the two ends.

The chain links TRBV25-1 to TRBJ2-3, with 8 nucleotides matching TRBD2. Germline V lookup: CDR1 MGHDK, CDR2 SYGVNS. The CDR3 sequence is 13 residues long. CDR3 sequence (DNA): TGTGCTAGTGCGGGACTAGTCACAGATACGCAGTATTTT. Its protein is CASAGLVTDTQYF.

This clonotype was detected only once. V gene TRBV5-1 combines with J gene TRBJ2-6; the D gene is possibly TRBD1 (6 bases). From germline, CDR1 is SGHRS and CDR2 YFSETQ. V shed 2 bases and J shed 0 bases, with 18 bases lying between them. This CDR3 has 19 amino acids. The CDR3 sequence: CASSLGVPLGGSGANVLTF. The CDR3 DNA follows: TGCGCCAGCAGCTTAGGAGTTCCCCTAGGGGGCTCTGGGGCCAACGTCCTGACTTTC.

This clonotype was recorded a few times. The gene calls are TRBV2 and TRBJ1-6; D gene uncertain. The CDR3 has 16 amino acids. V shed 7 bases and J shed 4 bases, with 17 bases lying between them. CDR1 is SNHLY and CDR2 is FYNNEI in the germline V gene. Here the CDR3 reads CASISGSFSYNSPLHF. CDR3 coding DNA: TGTGCCAGCATCTCCGGGTCGTTCTCTTATAATTCACCCCTCCACTTT.